A single sample is the source of the 12 T cell receptor beta chains below, sequenced in a study of early T cells in non-severe SARS-CoV-2 infection. TCRdb reprocessed the 5' RACE reads via MiXCR and lists one record per CDR3 protein. The table records some 52,000 distinct CDR3 sequences, over 7.5% of them present only once. Sequences were obtained from whole blood. The receptors were gathered from an adult who was a healthcare worker with PCR-confirmed SARS-CoV-2 infection or an uninfected control (not recorded which).

The CDR3 region is CSVGSLAGGPHNEQFF. CDR3 bases: TGCAGCGTGGGCTCACTAGCGGGAGGGCCCCACAATGAGCAGTTCTTC. The chain links TRBV29-1 to TRBJ2-1; TRBD2 matches 13 bases. The CDR3 consists of 16 residues. V gave up 6 bases and J gave up 5 bases; unmatched junction bases: 10. CDR1 SQVTM and CDR2 ANQGSEA come from the germline V gene.

This clonotype has ten or more counts. The V gene is TRBV12-3 or TRBV12-4, the J gene TRBJ2-7; D may be TRBD2 (6 bases). The length of the CDR3 is 16 residues. V was trimmed by 0 bases and J by 0 bases, leaving 12 bases between them. In nucleotides, the CDR3 is TGTGCCAGCAGTTTAGCGCGCACAGCGGGCTCCTACGAGCAGTACTTC. Translation gives CASSLARTAGSYEQYF.

The chain has TRBV6-2 or TRBV6-3 and TRBJ2-1, with D possibly TRBD2 on 5 matching bases. This CDR3 is built from 16 residues. With 3 bases removed from V and 3 bases from J, the gap between germline ends came to 15 bases. Germline CDR1 MNHEY, CDR2 SVGEGT. Written as DNA, the CDR3 is TGTGCCAGCAGTTATGTCCCCGGGCGGGTCTACAATGAGCAGTTCTTC. Amino acid sequence: CASSYVPGRVYNEQFF.

This clonotype was counted many times. The CDR3 carries no conserved terminal phenylalanine or tryptophan, so it likely arises from a read error. The chain joins TRBV25-1 to TRBJ1-2, with 9 bases aligning to TRBD1. This CDR3 has 15 amino acids. V shed 2 bases and J 8 bases; nucleotides not matched to a gene: 9. Germline V gene sequence: CDR1 MGHDK, CDR2 SYGVNS. The CDR3 DNA reads as TGTGCCAGCAGTGAAAGTACTGGGACAGGGAACGGCTACACCCTC. This gives the protein CASSESTGTGNGYTL.

This clonotype was seen repeatedly, ten times or more. The chain couples TRBV5-1 to TRBJ2-3; no firm D call. Trimming shortened V by 0 bases and J by 6 bases, and 5 bases separated the two germline ends. The CDR3 is 12 amino acids. Germline lookup yields CDR1 SGHRS and CDR2 YFSETQ. The CDR3: CASSLGRDTQYF. The DNA for the CDR3 is TGCGCCAGCAGCTTGGGTAGGGATACGCAGTATTTT. Full variable domain (rest looked up from reference TRBV5-1 and TRBJ2-3): KAGVTQTPRYLIKTRGQQVTLSCSPISGHRSVSWYQQTPGQGLQFLFEYFSETQRNKGNFPGRFSGRQFSNSRSEMNVSTLELGDSALYLCASSLGRDTQYFGPGTRLTVL.

This clonotype came up many times. The chain joins TRBV9 to TRBJ1-2; 7 bases are a match to TRBD1. Losses at the gene ends were 0 bases for V and 1 base for J; bases not matched to a gene: 6. This CDR3 spans 16 amino acids. CDR1 and CDR2 from the germline V gene are SGDLS and YYNGEE. The CDR3, as DNA: TGTGCCAGCAGCGTAGCAGGGGGGGCCCTTAACTATGGCTACACCTTC. Translated: CASSVAGGALNYGYTF.

This clonotype was seen more than once but under ten times. The chain combines TRBV2 with TRBJ1-3; D gene ambiguous. With 7 bases removed from V and 8 bases from J, the gap between germline ends came to 18 bases. This CDR3 spans 14 amino acids. Germline-derived CDR1 and CDR2 are SNHLY and FYNNEI. The CDR3: CASTGSQGLDTIYF. DNA for the CDR3: TGTGCCAGCACAGGCTCCCAAGGGCTAGACACCATATATTTT.

This chain joins TRBV10-1 and TRBJ1-1; D gene ambiguous. The CDR3 totals 14 residues. Germline V gene data show CDR1 as WNHNN and CDR2 as SYGVQD (reference sequence). The V gene lost 6 bases and the J gene lost 2 bases, with 13 bases spanning the gap. CDR3 amino acids: CASREGGFNTEAFF. The CDR3 DNA sequence: TGCGCCAGCAGGGAGGGAGGATTTAACACTGAAGCTTTCTTT.

This clonotype was found a few times. The chain carries TRBV12-3 or TRBV12-4 and TRBJ1-1, with TRBD1 matching over 9 bases. The V gene end was trimmed by 2 bases and the J gene end by 2 bases; junction bases not matched to a gene: 9. CDR3 size: 17 residues. The CDR3 protein is CASSLRGQGIGNTEAFF. CDR3 coding DNA: TGTGCCAGCAGTTTAAGGGGACAGGGAATCGGTAACACTGAAGCTTTCTTT.

The chain recombines TRBV11-3 with TRBJ2-1, with 8 bases that match TRBD2. The CDR3 contains 12 residues. After removal of 8 bases from V and 7 bases from J, the junction contained 4 bases not matched to a gene. The germline CDR1 and CDR2 sequences are SGHNT and YENEEA. The CDR3 loop is CASQGGRNEQFF. The CDR3 bases are TGTGCCAGCCAAGGCGGGAGGAATGAGCAGTTCTTC.

In its sample, this clonotype was seen many times. The V and J genes are TRBV4-3 and TRBJ1-6; perhaps TRBD1 as D (6 bases). The CDR3 has 16 residues. Germline V CDR1 and CDR2: LGHNA, YSLEER. V was clipped by 3 bases and J by 12 bases, with 21 bases between them. The CDR3 is CASSQVPRTAGLPLHF. CDR3 nucleotides: TGCGCCAGCAGCCAGGTTCCCCGGACAGCGGGGTTACCCCTCCACTTT.

There are a few counts of this clonotype. The CDR3 region has the DNA TGTGCCAGCAGCTTCGCCGGGTCCACAGATACGCAGTATTTT. Translated, it gives CASSFAGSTDTQYF. The gene calls are TRBV7-9 and TRBJ2-3; unclear D gene. Germline values: CDR1 SEHNR, CDR2 FQNEAQ (reference sequence). CDR3 length: 14 residues. The ends were cut back, 3 bases at V and 2 bases at J, with 9 bases in the middle. Drawing the rest from reference TRBV7-9 and TRBJ2-3, the complete variable domain is DTGVSQNPRHKITKRGQNVTFRCDPISEHNRLYWYRQTLGQGPEFLTYFQNEAQLEKSRLLSDRFSAERPKGSFSTLEIQRTEQGDSAMYLCASSFAGSTDTQYFGPGTRLTVL.